This TCR beta chain was sequenced for a study of blood T cells in healthy people across ages. Overall study: With template switching, about one barcoded beta molecule was captured per two T cells. Study results and caveats: The diversity estimates, figures obtained from one million T cells, were considered underestimates. Donors of long life had a larger count of naive CD4+ cells and greater diversity than aged donors. Among T cells, TCR beta diversity per million cells dropped roughly linearly as age rose.

This clonotype was observed a few times. What it binds is not known. Sample-barcoded 5' priming and a J-beta primer mix drove a second PCR of about 7 to 12 cycles. Via MiXCR, TCRdb re-called the 5' RACE reads, giving one row per CDR3 protein. Of around 1.1 million distinct CDR3 sequences in the sample, 30% to 40% were seen once. Germline lookup yields CDR1 MGHRA and CDR2 YSYEKL. The V end lost 1 base, the J end lost 2 bases, and 15 bases lay between the germline ends. This CDR3 is built from 16 residues. The genes are TRBV4-1 and TRBJ2-7; D may match TRBD1 or TRBD2 (5 bases each). Sequences were obtained from blood. This TCR derives from a man aged 18-30 years in good health. The CDR3 sequence is CASSQGYRDGAYEQYF. The CDR3 coding sequence is TGCGCCAGCAGCCAAGGTTACCGGGACGGAGCCTACGAGCAGTACTTC.